These 6 T cell receptor beta chains originate from one sample sequenced in a study of identical twins. TCRdb ran MiXCR on the 5' RACE reads and lists one entry per CDR3 protein. The sample records just under 550,000 distinct CDR3 sequences, roughly 15% being singletons. These data are also associated with another study on yellow fever vaccine responses in identical twins.

Sequencing used CD4+ T cells sorted from blood. These receptors were collected from a woman aged 18-35 years in good health.

There are a few counts of this clonotype. This chain links TRBV6-1 with TRBJ2-7, with TRBD1 matching 12 bases. CDR3 length equals 14 residues. Per germline, CDR1 MNHNS and CDR2 SASEGT. V lost 7 bases and J lost 5; bases outside the gene matches: 6. The CDR3 spells CASKPGQGAHEQYF. The CDR3 bases are TGTGCCAGCAAACCGGGACAGGGGGCACACGAGCAGTACTTC.

This chain joins TRBV6-1 and TRBJ2-1; D is ambiguous. Germline loops: CDR1 MNHNS, CDR2 SASEGT. The CDR3 totals 15 residues. Trimming cost V 5 bases and J 0 bases, with 11 bases left between them. CDR3 amino acids: CASSPHRLSYNEQFF. In DNA, the CDR3 is TGTGCCAGCAGTCCCCACCGACTCTCCTACAATGAGCAGTTCTTC.

The chain is built from TRBV19 and TRBJ1-1; D not resolved. V was pared by 4 bases and J by 5 bases, with 14 bases between. Germline V gives CDR1 LNHDA, CDR2 SQIVND (reference sequence). This CDR3 is built from 14 residues. For the CDR3, the DNA is TGTGCCAGTAGTAGGAGACTAGTGGGTACTGAAGCTTTCTTT. Translated: CASSRRLVGTEAFF.

In this sample, this clonotype turned up a few times. This chain links TRBV6-2 or TRBV6-3 with TRBJ2-6, with a possible D match to TRBD1 (5 bases). Germline CDR1 reads MNHEY; CDR2 reads SVGEGT. V was trimmed by 4 bases and J by 0 bases, leaving 7 bases between them. This CDR3 contains 15 residues. This chain's CDR3 is CASSSDSSGANVLTF. CDR3 nucleotide sequence: TGTGCCAGCAGTTCTGACAGCTCTGGGGCCAACGTCCTGACTTTC.

The chain is built from TRBV4-1 and TRBJ2-1; 13 bases align to TRBD2. Trimming removed 5 bases from V and 8 bases from J; junction bases left unmatched: 6. Germline V gene sequence: CDR1 MGHRA, CDR2 YSYEKL. The CDR3 runs to 15 residues. The CDR3 DNA reads TGCGCCAGCAGCACGACTAGCGGGAGGTTCTATGAGCAGTTCTTC. This encodes CASSTTSGRFYEQFF.

The V call is TRBV12-3 or TRBV12-4, the J call TRBJ2-3; 12 nucleotides align to TRBD2. This CDR3 is built from 15 residues. V lost 5 bases to trimming and J lost 10 bases; unmatched junction nucleotides: 10. The CDR3 nucleotides are TGTGCCAGCAGTCCCAGACTAGCGGGAGTGGGTCCGCAGTATTTT. Translating it yields CASSPRLAGVGPQYF.